These 8 T cell receptor beta chains came from one sample sequenced in a study of shared clonotypes between healthy human individuals. Sequencing was performed with immunoSEQ multiplex PCR; in TCRdb, only in-frame clones are kept and a portion is missing. Of about 2.4 million clones in the sample, roughly nine tenths were seen once. The sequenced sample was naive CD4+ T cells sorted from blood. The subset is: CD45RA+ positively selected. The receptors originated from a man aged 18 to 29 in good health.

CDR3 bases: TGCGCCAGCAGCTTGGCTGCAGGGAACCCTGGGGCCAACGTCCTGACTTTC. Translation gives CASSLAAGNPGANVLTF. V gene TRBV5-1 combines with J gene TRBJ2-6, with a weak D call TRBD1 (5 bases). Between the trimmed V and J ends, which lost 0 bases and 2 bases, there was a span of 12 bases. Germline V gene data show CDR1 as SGHRS and CDR2 as YFSETQ. The CDR3 runs 17 residues. The full variable domain, rest sourced from reference TRBV5-1 and TRBJ2-6, is KAGVTQTPRYLIKTRGQQVTLSCSPISGHRSVSWYQQTPGQGLQFLFEYFSETQRNKGNFPGRFSGRQFSNSRSEMNVSTLELGDSALYLCASSLAAGNPGANVLTFGAGSRLTVL.

This rearrangement joins TRBV9 to TRBJ1-2, with D uncertain. The germline CDR1 and CDR2 sequences are SGDLS and YYNGEE. The germline V and J ends were trimmed by 2 bases and 6 bases, with 11 bases remaining between them. CDR3 length: 13 residues. The CDR3 DNA is TGTGCCAGCAGCGTCGGACTCCGGGATGGCTACACCTTC. Residues: CASSVGLRDGYTF.

The rearrangement joins TRBV10-3 to TRBJ1-5; a weak D match, TRBD1 (6 bases). There are 16 residues in the CDR3. The germline V gene encodes CDR1 ENHRY and CDR2 SYGVKD. Trimming removed 4 bases from V and 0 bases from J, with 13 bases in between. The CDR3 DNA reads TGTGCCATCAGTGGGGCAGGGGTCTATAGCAATCAGCCCCAGCATTTT. Protein product: CAISGAGVYSNQPQHF.

Here the CDR3 reads CASRGQREQYF. The CDR3 bases are TGTGCCAGCAGGGGACAACGAGAGCAGTACTTC. V gene TRBV25-1 combines with J gene TRBJ2-7; possibly TRBD1 for D (6 bases). V was clipped by 6 bases and J by 7 bases, with 10 bases between them. Germline V lookup: CDR1 MGHDK, CDR2 SYGVNS. The CDR3 consists of 11 residues.

J is TRBJ2-7 and V is TRBV27; TRBD1 aligns across 8 bases. This CDR3 has 14 amino acids. J was trimmed by 3 bases and V by 2 bases; bases with no gene match: 3. In germline, CDR1 is MNHEY, CDR2 SMNVEV (reference sequence). The CDR3 sequence: CASSLNRGIYEQYF. CDR3 bases: TGTGCCAGCAGTTTAAACAGGGGGATCTACGAGCAGTACTTC.

The chain couples TRBV11-2 to TRBJ2-3, with TRBD1 identical over 7 bases. CDR1 is SGHAT, CDR2 FQNNGV, per germline. J was trimmed by 2 bases and V by 5 bases; bases with no gene match: 10. The CDR3 contains 16 residues. The CDR3, as DNA: TGTGCCAGCAGCATAAGGACAGGACCTCCCACAGATACGCAGTATTTT. Its protein product is CASSIRTGPPTDTQYF.

The V call is TRBV19, the J call TRBJ2-5; 13 bases are a match to TRBD2. The CDR3 totals 14 residues. J was trimmed by 9 bases and V by 3 bases; bases with no gene match: 4. CDR1 is LNHDA, CDR2 SQIVND, per germline (reference sequence). The CDR3 DNA is TGTGCCAGTAGTATGACTAGCGGGGGGCTCCCCCAGTACTTC. This gives the protein CASSMTSGGLPQYF.

The chain employs TRBV11-2 and TRBJ1-3; perhaps TRBD1 as D (6 bases). Germline V lookup: CDR1 SGHAT, CDR2 FQNNGV. The ends were cut back, 5 bases at V and 1 base at J, with 18 bases in the middle. The length of the CDR3 is 17 residues. CDR3 in amino acids: CASSNDRFEVSGNTIYF. DNA of the CDR3: TGTGCCAGCAGCAACGACAGGTTCGAGGTGTCTGGAAACACCATATATTTT.